Listed below are T cell receptor beta chains from one sample, sequenced in a study of T cells in Graves' hyperthyroidism and ophthalmopathy. TCRdb recomputed calls from the multiplex PCR reads with MiXCR, one row per CDR3 protein. The sample gives 490,000 or so distinct CDR3 sequences, 15% to 20% of which show up once; roughly 47% is in the top ten. Sequenced: blood. The receptors were gathered from a middle-aged man with Graves' ophthalmopathy. The CDR3 runs from the conserved cysteine through the conserved F or W. Each record gives: clone size, D gene, CDR3 length, V gene, J gene, CDR3 protein, CDR3 DNA. The D gene is left open where the match is weak. Clone size appears in some rows only: once, few, many, or a class for an expanded clone.

>many|TRBD1|14|TRBV6-1|TRBJ1-2
CASIRDREGYGYTF
TGTGCCAGCATCCGGGACAGGGAGGGGTATGGCTACACCTTC
>few|.|12|TRBV20-1|TRBJ2-7
CSASVEAYEQYF
TGCAGTGCTAGTGTTGAGGCCTACGAGCAGTACTTC
>many|.|12|TRBV12-3/TRBV12-4|TRBJ2-5
CASSLAPETQYF
TGTGCCAGCAGTTTAGCCCCCGAGACCCAGTACTTC
>.|TRBD1|13|TRBV11-2|TRBJ2-3
CASSPSVPGQTYF
TGTGCCAGCAGCCCTTCGGTCCCGGGACAGACGTATTTT
>.|TRBD2|16|TRBV24-1|TRBJ2-1
CATSATPGLAGGEQFF
TGTGCCACCAGTGCTACTCCGGGACTAGCGGGAGGTGAGCAGTTCTTC
>few|.|14|TRBV27|TRBJ2-7
CASKGSGEEYEQYF
TGTGCCAGCAAGGGGTCAGGAGAGGAGTACGAGCAGTACTTC
>many|.|13|TRBV28|TRBJ2-7
CASNLGGDYEQYF
TGTGCCAGCAATTTAGGGGGGGACTACGAGCAGTACTTC
>many|TRBD2|19|TRBV13|TRBJ2-1
CASSSSTSGRAWSYNEQFF
TGTGCCAGCAGCTCCTCAACTAGCGGGAGGGCCTGGTCCTACAATGAGCAGTTCTTC
>.|.|13|TRBV3-1|TRBJ1-1
CASRRSGITGAFF
TGTGCCAGCAGGCGCTCAGGGATCACTGGAGCTTTCTTT
>few|.|15|TRBV9|TRBJ2-3
CASSARLEPTDTQYF
TGTGCCAGCAGCGCTCGACTCGAACCCACAGATACGCAGTATTTT
>few|.|17|TRBV5-6|TRBJ2-3
CASSLQIRQSSTDTQYF
TGTGCCAGCAGCCTCCAAATCCGACAGTCTAGCACAGATACGCAGTATTTT
>.|TRBD1|11|TRBV20-1|TRBJ2-5
CSANRGETQYF
TGCAGTGCTAACAGGGGAGAGACCCAGTACTTC
>many|.|14|TRBV5-1|TRBJ1-1
CASSLDQGYTEAFF
TGCGCCAGCAGCTTGGATCAGGGGTACACTGAAGCTTTCTTT
>.|TRBD1|15|TRBV19|TRBJ1-5
CASLPRGPGNQPQHF
TGTGCCAGCCTACCCAGGGGGCCGGGGAATCAGCCCCAGCATTTT
>.|TRBD2|14|TRBV6-1|TRBJ2-5
CASSRQSGGQTQYF
TGTGCCAGCAGTCGCCAAAGCGGGGGACAGACCCAGTACTTC
>many|TRBD2|16|TRBV20-1|TRBJ2-1
CSATPYAGGSYNEQFF
TGCAGTGCTACCCCCTACGCGGGCGGGAGTTACAATGAGCAGTTCTTC
>few|.|14|TRBV4-2|TRBJ2-3
CASSQQETSVGQYF
TGTGCCAGCAGCCAACAAGAGACTAGTGTTGGGCAGTATTTT
>many|.|12|TRBV28|TRBJ2-7
CASSFLYYEQYF
TGTGCCAGCAGTTTCCTCTACTACGAGCAGTACTTC
>many|.|13|TRBV2|TRBJ2-5
CASSGGGGETQYF
TGTGCCAGCAGTGGTGGAGGGGGTGAGACCCAGTACTTC
>many|.|15|TRBV7-3|TRBJ2-2
CASSPWGSTSGELFF
TGTGCCAGCAGCCCTTGGGGCAGCACCTCCGGGGAGCTGTTTTTT
>.|TRBD2|15|TRBV2|TRBJ2-7
CASSLPGLVPYEQYF
TGTGCCAGCAGCTTACCGGGACTAGTGCCTTACGAGCAGTACTTC
>few|TRBD2|13|TRBV6-2/TRBV6-3|TRBJ2-7
CASTSGSGYEQYF
TGTGCCAGCACTAGCGGGAGTGGCTACGAGCAGTACTTC
>many|.|15|TRBV7-6|TRBJ2-1
CASSLDGSNHNEQFF
TGTGCCAGCAGCTTAGATGGGAGTAACCACAATGAGCAGTTCTTC
>few|.|15|TRBV7-2|TRBJ2-1
CASSSRPIGAGEQFF
TGTGCCAGCAGCTCACGTCCCATCGGAGCTGGGGAGCAGTTCTTC
>few|.|15|TRBV4-2|TRBJ2-7
CASSPGVEVYYEQYF
TGTGCCAGCAGCCCAGGGGTCGAGGTTTACTACGAGCAGTACTTC
>many|.|14|TRBV12-3/TRBV12-4|TRBJ1-2
CASSPPGSYFSYTF
TGTGCCAGCAGTCCCCCAGGGTCCTATTTTAGCTACACCTTC
>few|.|13|TRBV5-1|TRBJ1-2
CASSLRTAYGYTF
TGCGCCAGCAGCTTGAGGACAGCCTATGGCTACACCTTC
>few|.|13|TRBV19|TRBJ1-2
CASSTPSQGGYTF
TGTGCCAGTAGTACCCCCTCGCAGGGAGGCTACACCTTC
>many|.|13|TRBV27|TRBJ1-6
CASSLGGNSPLHF
TGTGCCAGCAGCTTAGGGGGGAATTCACCCCTCCACTTT
>many|.|14|TRBV28|TRBJ1-2
CASSFGRNDYGYTF
TGTGCCAGCAGTTTTGGACGGAACGACTATGGCTACACCTTC
>.|TRBD2|21|TRBV12-3/TRBV12-4|TRBJ2-1
CASSLSSGTSGPLISYNEQFF
TGTGCCAGCAGTTTATCGTCCGGGACTAGCGGGCCTCTAATCTCCTACAATGAGCAGTTCTTC
>few|TRBD2|14|TRBV3-1|TRBJ2-5
CASSQEGLAGGVHF
TGTGCCAGCAGCCAAGAGGGGTTGGCGGGGGGCGTGCACTTC
>.|.|15|TRBV6-1|TRBJ1-6
CASSETELYNSPLHF
TGTGCCAGCAGTGAAACAGAGCTTTATAATTCACCCCTCCACTTT
>few|TRBD1|13|TRBV25-1|TRBJ1-2
CASTGQGIYGYTF
TGTGCCAGCACGGGACAGGGGATTTATGGCTACACCTTC
>few|.|15|TRBV19|TRBJ1-1
CASSIGGQGRSEAFF
TGTGCCAGTAGTATTGGGGGGCAGGGAAGGTCTGAAGCTTTCTTT
>.|TRBD2|14|TRBV7-3|TRBJ2-5
CASSLSGRRETQYF
TGTGCCAGCAGCTTAAGCGGGAGGAGGGAGACCCAGTACTTC
>many|TRBD1|14|TRBV2|TRBJ1-5
CASSAYRGDQPQHF
TGTGCCAGCAGTGCGTACAGGGGGGATCAGCCCCAGCATTTT
>.|.|15|TRBV6-5|TRBJ2-3
CASSYRRTATDTQYF
TGTGCCAGCAGTTACCGTAGGACAGCCACAGATACGCAGTATTTT
>.|TRBD2|14|TRBV6-1|TRBJ2-1
CASRRAGGDNEQFF
TGTGCCAGTAGGAGGGCGGGAGGCGACAATGAGCAGTTCTTC
>few|TRBD1|19|TRBV2|TRBJ1-3
CASSEFVTGVSSSGNTIYF
TGTGCCAGCAGTGAATTTGTGACAGGGGTTTCTAGCTCTGGAAACACCATATATTTT
>many|TRBD1|15|TRBV28|TRBJ2-5
CASSRIGQGSETQYF
TGTGCCAGCAGCCGGATTGGACAGGGGTCCGAGACCCAGTACTTC
>few|.|17|TRBV10-3|TRBJ1-5
CAISEQGGLNSNQPQHF
TGTGCCATCAGTGAACAGGGTGGCCTTAATAGCAATCAGCCCCAGCATTTT
>.|.|15|TRBV4-1|TRBJ1-1
CASSQGIGGNTEAFF
TGCGCCAGCAGCCAAGGGATCGGCGGGAACACTGAAGCTTTCTTT
>.|TRBD2|14|TRBV20-1|TRBJ2-5
CSARPLAGGVTQYF
TGCAGTGCTAGACCACTAGCGGGTGGTGTGACCCAGTACTTC
>few|TRBD2|18|TRBV28|TRBJ2-3
CASSPSGAGGLLTDTQYF
TGTGCCAGCAGCCCGTCGGGGGCGGGGGGACTACTCACAGATACGCAGTATTTT
>.|TRBD2|16|TRBV20-1|TRBJ2-1
CSARGVRTSGREEQFF
TGCAGTGCTAGAGGCGTCCGGACTAGCGGGAGAGAAGAGCAGTTCTTC
>many|.|16|TRBV20-1|TRBJ1-1
CSARDPRRQLNTEAFF
TGCAGTGCTAGAGATCCAAGGCGACAGTTGAACACTGAAGCTTTCTTT
>.|.|14|TRBV6-4|TRBJ1-1
CASRPFMENTEAFF
TGTGCCAGCAGGCCCTTTATGGAGAACACTGAAGCTTTCTTT
>.|.|14|TRBV9|TRBJ2-5
CASSVSSGKETQYF
TGTGCCAGCAGCGTATCTTCGGGAAAGGAGACCCAGTACTTC
>many|.|14|TRBV2|TRBJ1-5
CASSEETYNQPQHF
TGTGCCAGCAGTGAAGAAACGTACAATCAGCCCCAGCATTTT
>many|TRBD1|13|TRBV27|TRBJ2-7
CASSPPGTVEQYF
TGTGCCAGCAGTCCACCCGGGACAGTCGAGCAGTACTTC
>many|.|14|TRBV3-1|TRBJ2-7
CASSQTPLANEQYF
TGTGCCAGCAGCCAAACCCCACTAGCCAACGAGCAGTACTTC
>.|.|15|TRBV6-2/TRBV6-3|TRBJ2-7
CASSYVASVGYEQYF
TGTGCCAGCAGTTACGTGGCTAGCGTGGGCTACGAGCAGTACTTC